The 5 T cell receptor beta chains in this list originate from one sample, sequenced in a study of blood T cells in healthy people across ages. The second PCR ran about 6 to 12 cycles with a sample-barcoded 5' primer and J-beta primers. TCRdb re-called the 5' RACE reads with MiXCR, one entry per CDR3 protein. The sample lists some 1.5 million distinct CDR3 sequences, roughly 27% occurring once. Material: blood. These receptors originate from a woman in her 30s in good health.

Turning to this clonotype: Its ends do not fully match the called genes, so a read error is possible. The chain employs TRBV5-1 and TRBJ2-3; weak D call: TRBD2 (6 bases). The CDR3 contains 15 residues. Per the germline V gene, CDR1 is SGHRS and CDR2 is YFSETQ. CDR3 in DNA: TGCGCCAGCAGCTTGGACAAAACTAGCACAGATACGCAGGATTTT. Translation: CASSLDKTSTDTQDF. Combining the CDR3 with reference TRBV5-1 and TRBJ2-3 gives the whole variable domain KAGVTQTPRYLIKTRGQQVTLSCSPISGHRSVSWYQQTPGQGLQFLFEYFSETQRNKGNFPGRFSGRQFSNSRSEMNVSTLELGDSALYLCASSLDKTSTDTQDFGPGTRLTVL.

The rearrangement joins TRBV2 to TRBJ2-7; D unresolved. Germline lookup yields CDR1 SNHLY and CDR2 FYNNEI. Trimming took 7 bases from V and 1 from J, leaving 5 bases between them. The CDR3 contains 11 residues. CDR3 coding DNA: TGTGCCAGCAAGCTTTCCTACGAGCAGTACTTC. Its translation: CASKLSYEQYF.

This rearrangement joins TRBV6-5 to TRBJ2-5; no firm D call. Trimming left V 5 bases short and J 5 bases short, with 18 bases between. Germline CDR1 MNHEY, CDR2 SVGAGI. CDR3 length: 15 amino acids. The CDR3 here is CASSQRAALGETQYF. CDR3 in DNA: TGTGCCAGCAGTCAAAGGGCAGCCCTTGGGGAGACCCAGTACTTC.

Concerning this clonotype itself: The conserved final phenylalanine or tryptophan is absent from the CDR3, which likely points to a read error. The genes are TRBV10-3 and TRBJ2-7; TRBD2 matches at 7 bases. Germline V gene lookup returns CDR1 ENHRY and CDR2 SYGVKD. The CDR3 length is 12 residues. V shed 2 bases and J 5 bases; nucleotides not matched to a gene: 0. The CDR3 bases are TGTGCCATCAGTGAGGCGGGGGACGAGCAGTACCTC. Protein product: CAISEAGDEQYL.

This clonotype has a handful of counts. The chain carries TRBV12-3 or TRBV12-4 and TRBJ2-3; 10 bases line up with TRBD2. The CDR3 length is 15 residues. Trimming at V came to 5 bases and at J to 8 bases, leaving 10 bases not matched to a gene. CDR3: CASSIERGGFGTQYF. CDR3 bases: TGTGCCAGCAGTATCGAGCGGGGGGGCTTCGGTACGCAGTATTTT.